The 27 T cell receptor beta chains below come from one sample, sequenced in a study of radiotherapy plus CTLA-4 blockade in lung cancer. Repertoires were generated with immunoSEQ multiplex PCR, while TCRdb's copy carries only in-frame clones and drops some. The sample lists 30,000 to 40,000 clones; roughly three quarters were seen once. Material: peripheral blood, obtained from a patient treated with radiotherapy plus ipilimumab. The receptors were sampled from a human donor with non-small cell lung cancer that progressed on radiotherapy plus ipilimumab.

V usage is TRBV10-2 and J usage is TRBJ2-3; a weak D match, TRBD2 (5 bases). V dropped 2 bases and J dropped 0 bases, with 9 bases sitting between them. From germline, CDR1 is WSHSY and CDR2 SAAADI. This CDR3 is 15 amino acids long. CDR3: CASSEPGMSTDTQYF. CDR3 bases: TGCGCCAGCAGTGAGCCGGGAATGAGCACAGATACGCAGTATTTT.

This chain links TRBV5-4 with TRBJ2-4, with 7 bases aligning to TRBD1. This CDR3 region has 15 residues. CDR1 is SGHNT and CDR2 is YYREEE in the germline V gene (reference sequence). V shed 5 bases, J shed 5 bases, and the junction held 10 bases outside the gene matches. Written as DNA, the CDR3 is TGTGCCAGCAGTCGAAAAACAGGGGCCCAAAACATTCAGTACTTC. This encodes CASSRKTGAQNIQYF.

The chain has TRBV30 and TRBJ2-4; no firm D call. Germline CDR1 and CDR2: GTSNPN and SVGIG (reference sequence). Trimming took off 7 bases at V and 11 bases at J, with 15 bases between the two ends. The CDR3 totals 11 residues. CDR3 sequence: CALYVPPVQYF. DNA of the CDR3: TGTGCCTTGTATGTTCCCCCAGTTCAGTACTTC.

J is TRBJ1-5 and V is TRBV25-1; TRBD1 is a possible D gene (5 bases). Germline V gives CDR1 MGHDK, CDR2 SYGVNS. V was pared by 6 bases and J by 1 base, with 10 bases between. This CDR3 spans 14 amino acids. CDR3 sequence: CASRGQGSNQPQHF. CDR3 bases: TGTGCCAGCAGAGGACAAGGGAGCAATCAGCCCCAGCATTTT.

The rearrangement uses TRBV28 and TRBJ1-4, with D maybe TRBD1 (5 bases). Per the germline V gene, CDR1 is MDHEN and CDR2 is SYDVKM. This CDR3 is built from 14 residues. With 10 bases removed from V and 0 bases from J, the gap between germline ends came to 12 bases. The CDR3 is CATLGDATNEKLFF. The CDR3, as DNA: TGTGCCACCCTAGGGGATGCAACTAATGAAAAACTGTTTTTT.

This chain joins TRBV10-1 and TRBJ2-1; TRBD1 matches at 8 bases. Germline V gene lookup returns CDR1 WNHNN and CDR2 SYGVQD (reference sequence). V trimming: 6 bases; J trimming: 6 bases; junction bases outside the gene matches: 10. The CDR3 is 15 residues long. DNA of the CDR3: TGCGCCAGCAGCCCCAGGGGGCCGAAGGGCAATGAGCAGTTCTTC. Amino acid sequence: CASSPRGPKGNEQFF.

This clone has just a few counts. This chain connects TRBV19 to TRBJ1-4, with D hard to call. Trimming pared 5 bases from V and 4 bases from J, leaving 20 bases between. Germline V CDR1 and CDR2: LNHDA, SQIVND (reference sequence). This CDR3 is built from 17 residues. CDR3 nucleotide sequence: TGTGCCAGTAGTTCGCCCTGGGGAACCGACTTTAATGAAAAACTGTTTTTT. Translated, it gives CASSSPWGTDFNEKLFF.

The chain combines TRBV2 with TRBJ1-5; no firm D call. The CDR3 extends over 14 amino acids. CDR1 and CDR2 from the germline V gene are SNHLY and FYNNEI. V was trimmed by 5 bases and J by 1 base, leaving 9 bases between them. The CDR3 nucleotides read TGTGCCAGCAGTACTCGCCTGAGCAATCAGCCCCAGCATTTT. Protein sequence: CASSTRLSNQPQHF.

The chain joins TRBV11-1 to TRBJ2-3; 8 bases map to TRBD1. The trim removed 5 bases at V and 0 bases at J, leaving 4 bases unmatched. CDR3 length: 15 residues. Germline values: CDR1 SGHAT, CDR2 FQDESV (reference sequence). CDR3 in DNA: TGTGCCAGCAGCCTAAGGGACAGGAGCACAGATACGCAGTATTTT. It specifies CASSLRDRSTDTQYF. Full variable domain (remainder filled in from reference TRBV11-1 and TRBJ2-3): EAEVAQSPRYKITEKSQAVAFWCDPISGHATLYWYRQILGQGPELLVQFQDESVVDDSQLPKDRFSAERLKGVDSTLKIQPAELGDSAMYLCASSLRDRSTDTQYFGPGTRLTVL.

This clone was seen once. The chain links TRBV27 to TRBJ2-5; TRBD1 is a possible D gene (6 bases). CDR3 length: 17 residues. V was pared by 4 bases and J by 2 bases, with 20 bases between. The V gene's germline CDR1 is MNHEY and CDR2 SMNVEV (reference sequence). The CDR3 bases are TGTGCCAGCAGTTATCGACAGGATGGGGGTAAACAAGAGACCCAGTACTTC. Its translation is CASSYRQDGGKQETQYF.

The gene calls are TRBV9 and TRBJ2-7; 10 bases are shared with TRBD2. CDR1 is SGDLS, CDR2 YYNGEE, per germline. Losses at the gene ends were 0 bases for V and 7 bases for J; bases not matched to a gene: 10. The CDR3 consists of 16 residues. Here the CDR3 DNA reads TGTGCCAGCAGCGTAGATCCTAGCGGGGGACCAGGGGAGCAGTACTTC. This gives the protein CASSVDPSGGPGEQYF.

This clone was counted once. The sample carries other DNA sequences with the same CDR3. The J gene is TRBJ1-5, the V gene TRBV7-2; unclear D gene. Trimming left V 1 base short and J 0 bases short, with 7 bases between. The germline V gene has CDR1 SGHTA and CDR2 FQGNSA. The CDR3 is 15 amino acids. Here the CDR3 DNA reads TGTGCCAGCAGCTTAGAAGGGTATAGCAATCAGCCCCAGCATTTT. It yields the protein CASSLEGYSNQPQHF.

This rearrangement joins TRBV28 to TRBJ1-1; D is undetermined. The CDR3 covers 14 residues. V lost 3 bases, J lost 1 base, and 9 bases lay in between. Looked up from germline, CDR1 is MDHEN and CDR2 is SYDVKM. The DNA of the CDR3 is TGTGCCAGCAGTTTCGGGCCTGGGAACACTGAAGCTTTCTTT. This codes for CASSFGPGNTEAFF.

Remarks on this clone: Other DNA variants within this sample encode the same CDR3. The CDR3 spells CASSLEGYSNQPQHF. The CDR3 region has the DNA TGTGCCAGCAGCTTAGAGGGCTATAGCAATCAGCCCCAGCATTTT. The rearrangement uses TRBV7-2 and TRBJ1-5; no reliable D call. CDR1 and CDR2 (germline): SGHTA, FQGNSA. With 1 base removed from V and 0 bases from J, the gap between germline ends came to 7 bases. This CDR3 region has 15 residues.

This clone was seen a handful of times. V usage is TRBV9 and J usage is TRBJ1-3; D not resolved. The length of the CDR3 is 14 residues. Germline V gene sequence: CDR1 SGDLS, CDR2 YYNGEE. V was clipped by 5 bases and J by 0 bases, with 9 bases between them. CDR3 loop: CASSYGYSGNTIYF. In DNA, the CDR3 is TGTGCCAGCAGTTACGGCTACTCTGGAAACACCATATATTTT.

The genes are TRBV28 and TRBJ1-5; D is unclear. Germline V gene sequence: CDR1 MDHEN, CDR2 SYDVKM. The CDR3 is made up of 15 amino acids. Trimming removed 2 bases from V and 6 bases from J, with 14 bases in between. The CDR3 DNA reads as TGTGCCAGCAGTTTAGCCCCGACGGGTGGTCAGCCCCAGCATTTT. The encoded protein is CASSLAPTGGQPQHF.

The rearrangement uses TRBV7-6 and TRBJ2-7, with D tentatively TRBD1 (6 bases). Germline values: CDR1 SGHVS, CDR2 FNYEAQ. V was pared by 4 bases and J by 0 bases, with 10 bases between. CDR3 length: 14 residues. The CDR3 nucleotides read TGTGCCAGCAGCTCCGACAGGCACTCCTACGAGCAGTACTTC. This gives the protein CASSSDRHSYEQYF. The variable domain in full, with the rest retrieved from reference TRBV7-6 and TRBJ2-7, is GAGVSQSPRYKVTKRGQDVALRCDPISGHVSLYWYRQALGQGPEFLTYFNYEAQQDKSGLPNDRFSAERPEGSISTLTIQRTEQRDSAMYRCASSSDRHSYEQYFGPGTRLTVT.

The V call is TRBV5-4, the J call TRBJ2-1; D could derive from TRBD1 or TRBD2 (5 bases each). This CDR3 is built from 14 residues. The germline CDR1 and CDR2 sequences are SGHNT and YYREEE (reference sequence). The V end was cut by 0 bases, the J end by 5 bases, with 9 bases between. The CDR3 coding sequence is TGTGCCAGCAGCTTGGGGGGCGGGCACAATGAGCAGTTCTTC. Amino acid sequence: CASSLGGGHNEQFF.

The CDR3 spells CASGAGLRSGNTIYF. In DNA, the CDR3 is TGTGCCAGCGGCGCGGGACTACGCTCTGGAAACACCATATATTTT. This chain connects TRBV9 to TRBJ1-3, with D possibly TRBD1 on 5 matching bases. There are 15 residues in the CDR3. V was cut by 7 bases and J by 0 bases, with 14 bases left in between. The germline V gene encodes CDR1 SGDLS and CDR2 YYNGEE.

The J gene is TRBJ1-5, the V gene TRBV2, with D maybe TRBD1 (5 bases). The CDR3 is made up of 13 amino acids. V shed 7 bases and J shed 3 bases, with 10 bases lying between them. Germline lookup yields CDR1 SNHLY and CDR2 FYNNEI. Here the CDR3 reads CASKEQVNQPQHF. The DNA of the CDR3 is TGTGCCAGCAAGGAACAGGTCAATCAGCCCCAGCATTTT.

The sample holds a few counts of this clone. The V gene is TRBV19, the J gene TRBJ1-6, with 7 bases identical to TRBD1. The CDR3 contains 14 residues. CDR1 and CDR2 (germline): LNHDA, SQIVND (reference sequence). V was pared by 3 bases and J by 7 bases, with 3 bases of the junction left unmatched. DNA of the CDR3: TGTGCCAGTAGTATCCAGGGGGGAAATTCACCCCTCCACTTT. Its translation is CASSIQGGNSPLHF.

The rearrangement links TRBV28 to TRBJ1-5, with a tentative D call TRBD1 (5 bases). Looked up from germline, CDR1 is MDHEN and CDR2 is SYDVKM. Trimming removed 2 bases from V and 1 base from J, with 12 bases in between. There are 16 residues in the CDR3. This CDR3 reads CASSLIWGFSNQPQHF. The DNA of the CDR3 is TGTGCCAGCAGTTTAATCTGGGGGTTCAGCAATCAGCCCCAGCATTTT.

The rearrangement joins TRBV10-3 to TRBJ1-5, with a possible D match to TRBD1 (5 bases). The CDR3 consists of 13 residues. Germline CDR1 ENHRY, CDR2 SYGVKD. The V and J ends lost 6 bases and 3 bases respectively, with 9 bases between them. CDR3 sequence: CAISRQTNQPQHF. In DNA, the CDR3 is TGTGCCATCAGCAGACAGACCAATCAGCCCCAGCATTTT.

The J gene is TRBJ2-7, the V gene TRBV20-1; D gene uncertain. The CDR3 sequence is 10 residues long. CDR1 is DFQATT and CDR2 is SNEGSKA in the germline V gene (reference sequence). V lost 5 bases, J lost 3 bases, and 5 bases lay in between. CDR3 loop: CSALNYEQYF. The DNA for the CDR3 is TGCAGTGCTCTAAACTACGAGCAGTACTTC.

The chain recombines TRBV27 with TRBJ2-1; TRBD2 is a possible D gene (6 bases). V lost 0 bases and J lost 0, with 6 bases in between. Germline CDR1 MNHEY, CDR2 SMNVEV (reference sequence). The CDR3 has 15 residues. Here the CDR3 reads CASSLSTSSYNEQFF. The CDR3 DNA follows: TGTGCCAGCAGTTTATCGACTAGCTCCTACAATGAGCAGTTCTTC.

About this clone itself: The junction departs from the called germline gene at one end, perhaps through a read error. This chain connects TRBV7-7 to TRBJ2-5; D uncertain. This CDR3 spans 13 amino acids. In germline, CDR1 is SSHAT, CDR2 FNYEAQ (reference sequence). CDR3 nucleotide sequence: TGTGCTAGCAGCTTAGCACAGCAAGAGACCCAGTACTTC. Residues: CASSLAQQETQYF.

The CDR3: CASSLGQGEKLFF. The CDR3 DNA sequence: TGTGCCAGCAGCTTAGGACAGGGCGAAAAACTGTTTTTT. The chain recombines TRBV7-9 with TRBJ1-4, with TRBD1 matching 7 bases. The V segment lost 1 base and the J segment 8 bases; nucleotides outside the gene matches: 1. The CDR3 covers 13 residues. CDR1 SEHNR and CDR2 FQNEAQ come from the germline V gene (reference sequence).